A single sample gave rise to the 19 T cell receptor beta chains below, sequenced in a study of early T cells in non-severe SARS-CoV-2 infection. In TCRdb, the 5' RACE reads were re-called with MiXCR into one record per CDR3 protein. The sample holds just under 65,000 distinct CDR3 sequences, 8% to 9% seen once. The material was whole blood, obtained at baseline. Receptors were obtained from an adult who was a healthcare worker with PCR-confirmed SARS-CoV-2 infection or an uninfected control (not recorded which).

V usage is TRBV2 and J usage is TRBJ2-7; 11 bases are shared with TRBD2. Losses at the gene ends were 8 bases for V and 6 bases for J; bases not matched to a gene: 9. The CDR3 is 14 amino acids. Germline V gives CDR1 SNHLY, CDR2 FYNNEI. Here the CDR3 DNA reads TGTGCCAGCTGCCGACTAGCGGGAAGTGGCGAGCAGTACTTC. The encoded protein is CASCRLAGSGEQYF.

This chain connects TRBV7-9 to TRBJ2-7, with 8 bases aligning to TRBD2. V was clipped by 4 bases and J by 6 bases; unmatched bases: 5. CDR1 and CDR2 (germline): SEHNR, FQNEAQ (reference sequence). The length of the CDR3 is 13 residues. CDR3 protein: CASSSGLEAEQYF. The CDR3 DNA is TGTGCCAGCAGCTCGGGACTAGAAGCCGAGCAGTACTTC. Complete variable domain (other parts from reference TRBV7-9 and TRBJ2-7): DTGVSQNPRHKITKRGQNVTFRCDPISEHNRLYWYRQTLGQGPEFLTYFQNEAQLEKSRLLSDRFSAERPKGSFSTLEIQRTEQGDSAMYLCASSSGLEAEQYFGPGTRLTVT.

The J gene is TRBJ2-4, the V gene TRBV6-6; D gene uncertain. Germline loops: CDR1 MNHNY, CDR2 SVGAGI (reference sequence). The length of the CDR3 is 13 residues. Trimming pared 0 bases from V and 14 bases from J, leaving 14 bases between. CDR3 protein: CASSYSDGRLEYF. In DNA, the CDR3 is TGTGCCAGCAGTTACTCCGACGGCAGGCTAGAGTACTTC.

In its sample, this clonotype was seen a few times. This chain joins TRBV6-1 and TRBJ2-3; D possibly corresponds to TRBD2 (6 bases). This CDR3 spans 15 amino acids. CDR1 and CDR2 (germline): MNHNS, SASEGT. V lost 6 bases, J lost 6 bases, and 19 bases lay in between. As DNA, the CDR3 is TGTGCCAGCAGACCACGGGGGAGCGGTCTTGATACGCAGTATTTT. Its translation: CASRPRGSGLDTQYF.

This clonotype was observed a handful of times. The V gene is TRBV6-6, the J gene TRBJ2-2, with 10 bases fitting TRBD2. With 5 bases clipped from V and 0 bases from J, the junction kept 15 bases outside the gene matches. The CDR3 has 20 residues. Germline V gene lookup returns CDR1 MNHNY and CDR2 SVGAGI (reference sequence). Here the CDR3 DNA reads TGTGCCAGCAGTCAACCTCCGGGACTAGCGTCGAATACGAACACCGGGGAGCTGTTTTTT. It translates to CASSQPPGLASNTNTGELFF.

This clonotype was counted many times. V is TRBV6-5 and J is TRBJ2-3, with D unclear. V lost 5 bases and J lost 1, with 16 bases in between. The germline gives CDR1 MNHEY, CDR2 SVGAGI. This CDR3 comprises 16 residues. The CDR3 bases are TGTGCCAGCAGTCCCCGACGGCATCGGGGCACAGATACGCAGTATTTT. Translating gives CASSPRRHRGTDTQYF.

This rearrangement joins TRBV5-1 to TRBJ2-7; the D gene is possibly TRBD1 (6 bases). V was trimmed by 7 bases and J by 0 bases, leaving 8 bases between them. CDR3 length equals 12 residues. Germline V gives CDR1 SGHRS, CDR2 YFSETQ. CDR3 amino acids: CASGTSSYEQYF. The CDR3 DNA sequence: TGCGCCAGCGGGACATCCTCCTACGAGCAGTACTTC.

J is TRBJ2-5 and V is TRBV7-9; D perhaps matches TRBD1 (6 bases). Germline lookup yields CDR1 SEHNR and CDR2 FQNEAQ (reference sequence). The CDR3 length is 15 residues. Between the trimmed V and J ends, which lost 5 bases and 1 base, there was a span of 14 bases. This CDR3 reads CASSTQGQPQETQYF. The CDR3 DNA is TGTGCCAGCAGCACCCAAGGACAGCCCCAAGAGACCCAGTACTTC.

This clonotype occurred a few times. This chain uses TRBV14 with TRBJ2-7; 7 bases line up with TRBD1. The germline gives CDR1 SGHDN, CDR2 FVKESK. V shed 0 bases and J 5 bases; nucleotides not matched to a gene: 10. The CDR3 length is 16 residues. The CDR3: CASSQDTDRKEHEQYF. The CDR3 DNA follows: TGTGCCAGCAGCCAAGACACGGACAGGAAAGAGCACGAGCAGTACTTC.

The chain recombines TRBV7-9 with TRBJ2-3; 9 nucleotides align to TRBD1. The germline gives CDR1 SEHNR, CDR2 FQNEAQ (reference sequence). The CDR3 length is 16 residues. Trimming removed 2 bases from V and 4 bases from J; junction bases left unmatched: 7. The CDR3 sequence: CASSLTGQGVPDTQYF. DNA for the CDR3: TGTGCCAGCAGCTTAACGGGACAGGGAGTCCCAGATACGCAGTATTTT. The full variable domain, with the rest looked up from reference TRBV7-9 and TRBJ2-3, is DTGVSQNPRHKITKRGQNVTFRCDPISEHNRLYWYRQTLGQGPEFLTYFQNEAQLEKSRLLSDRFSAERPKGSFSTLEIQRTEQGDSAMYLCASSLTGQGVPDTQYFGPGTRLTVL.

The rearrangement joins TRBV5-6 to TRBJ1-5; TRBD1 matches at 7 bases. CDR3 size: 15 residues. J gave up 4 bases and V 4 bases, and 8 bases lay outside the gene matches. CDR1 is SGHDT and CDR2 is YYEEEE in the germline V gene. The CDR3 here is CASSPWQGGNQPQHF. CDR3 DNA: TGTGCCAGCAGCCCTTGGCAGGGGGGGAATCAGCCCCAGCATTTT.

The sample holds many counts of this clonotype. This rearrangement joins TRBV7-6 to TRBJ2-1; D gene uncertain. The V end was cut by 2 bases, the J end by 8 bases, with 16 bases between. The CDR3 runs 15 residues. The germline V gene encodes CDR1 SGHVS and CDR2 FNYEAQ. CDR3 sequence: CASSLSVRRAYEQFF. In DNA, the CDR3 is TGTGCCAGCAGCTTATCGGTGCGGAGAGCATATGAGCAGTTCTTC.

This clonotype has a handful of counts. The rearrangement joins TRBV7-2 to TRBJ2-3; 9 bases are shared with TRBD2. This CDR3 has 15 amino acids. Germline V gives CDR1 SGHTA, CDR2 FQGNSA. The V gene end was trimmed by 6 bases and the J gene end by 8 bases; junction bases not matched to a gene: 12. CDR3 in amino acids: CASSQVGTSSFTQYF. The CDR3 coding sequence is TGTGCCAGCAGTCAGGTTGGGACTAGCTCTTTTACGCAGTATTTT.

This clonotype was detected many times. The V and J genes are TRBV7-2 and TRBJ1-6, with unresolved D. This CDR3 comprises 16 residues. Germline CDR1 reads SGHTA; CDR2 reads FQGNSA. Trimming stripped 2 bases from V and 7 bases from J, with 15 bases between. The CDR3: CASSLSFRQRNSPLHF. CDR3 coding DNA: TGTGCCAGCAGCTTAAGTTTTAGGCAGAGGAATTCACCCCTCCACTTT.

The rearrangement uses TRBV27 and TRBJ2-2; D uncertain. Germline values: CDR1 MNHEY, CDR2 SMNVEV (reference sequence). The CDR3 consists of 16 residues. V was clipped by 4 bases and J by 2 bases, with 14 bases between them. CDR3 DNA: TGTGCCAGCAGTTGGGGTGGGCTCACAAACACCGGGGAGCTGTTTTTT. Its protein product is CASSWGGLTNTGELFF.

The chain couples TRBV7-9 to TRBJ2-4; D might be TRBD1 or TRBD2, each matching 5 bases. There are 15 residues in the CDR3. V lost 5 bases to trimming and J lost 4 bases, with 15 bases between them. Looked up from germline, CDR1 is SEHNR and CDR2 is FQNEAQ (reference sequence). CDR3: CASSATGTVKNIQYF. Here the CDR3 DNA reads TGTGCCAGCAGCGCAACTGGGACCGTGAAAAACATTCAGTACTTC.

CDR3 in DNA: TGTGCCAGCAGCTTAATGCGGGGCGCGGATACGCAGTATTTT. It specifies CASSLMRGADTQYF. J is TRBJ2-3 and V is TRBV11-3; weak D call: TRBD2 (6 bases). Trimming cost V 2 bases and J 6 bases, with 12 bases left between them. CDR1 and CDR2 (germline): SGHNT, YENEEA. CDR3 length: 14 residues.

This clonotype appeared a few times. The chain has TRBV20-1 and TRBJ2-7, with 11 nucleotides matching TRBD2. The CDR3 sequence is 16 residues long. The V gene's germline CDR1 is DFQATT and CDR2 SNEGSKA (reference sequence). Losses at the gene ends were 3 bases for V and 0 bases for J; bases not matched to a gene: 7. CDR3 sequence: CSARASSGGLSYEQYF. CDR3 DNA: TGCAGTGCTAGGGCCTCTAGCGGGGGGCTCTCCTACGAGCAGTACTTC.

The chain uses TRBV7-8 and TRBJ2-7; 13 bases are shared with TRBD2. The V gene's germline CDR1 is SGHVS and CDR2 FQNEAQ. This CDR3 region has 15 residues. With 5 bases clipped from V and 5 bases from J, the junction kept 6 bases outside the gene matches. CDR3: CASSRATSGRHEQYF. CDR3 sequence (DNA): TGTGCCAGCAGCCGCGCGACTAGCGGGAGGCACGAGCAGTACTTC.